A single sample gave rise to the 23 T cell receptor beta chains below, sequenced in a study of early T cells in non-severe SARS-CoV-2 infection. TCRdb called the 5' RACE reads again in MiXCR, with one record for every CDR3 protein. This table holds tens of thousands of distinct CDR3 sequences, roughly 18% found once. Sequencing used whole blood, obtained at baseline. All receptors come from an adult who was a healthcare worker with PCR-confirmed SARS-CoV-2 infection or an uninfected control (not recorded which).

This clonotype was seen ten or more times. The chain combines TRBV6-1 with TRBJ1-1; no clear D. In germline, CDR1 is MNHNS, CDR2 SASEGT. The V and J ends lost 5 bases and 2 bases respectively, with 9 bases between them. CDR3 size: 13 residues. CDR3 nucleotide sequence: TGTGCCAGCAGTCAACAGATAAACACTGAAGCTTTCTTT. Its translation is CASSQQINTEAFF.

This clonotype was recorded many times. The genes are TRBV6-4 and TRBJ2-6; TRBD1 or TRBD2 may be the D gene (6 bases each). V lost 4 bases, J lost 2 bases, and 15 bases lay in between. Germline loops: CDR1 MRHNA, CDR2 SNTAGT. The CDR3 extends over 17 amino acids. CDR3 bases: TGTGCCAGCAGTGGGAGGGGGACCCCCCCTGGGGCCAACGTCCTGACTTTC. This gives the protein CASSGRGTPPGANVLTF.

This clonotype occurred a few times. The chain couples TRBV5-1 to TRBJ2-1; D is possibly TRBD1 (5 bases). CDR3 length equals 14 residues. V was shortened by 0 bases and J by 8 bases, with 12 bases between the two germline ends. Germline assignment: CDR1 SGHRS and CDR2 YFSETQ. CDR3 coding DNA: TGCGCCAGCAGCTTGGCAGTCAGGGATTATGAGCAGTTCTTC. It is translated as CASSLAVRDYEQFF.

Only a few counts were recorded for this clonotype. The gene calls are TRBV29-1 and TRBJ2-1, with 9 positions matching TRBD2. Per the germline V gene, CDR1 is SQVTM and CDR2 is ANQGSEA. After removal of 6 bases from V and 2 bases from J, the junction contained 8 bases not matched to a gene. This CDR3 comprises 15 residues. This CDR3 is CSVGASGRPYNEQFF. The CDR3 nucleotides are TGCAGCGTGGGGGCCAGCGGGAGGCCCTACAATGAGCAGTTCTTC.

This clonotype has a handful of counts. The chain couples TRBV10-2 to TRBJ2-5; D ambiguous. V lost 0 bases to trimming and J lost 9 bases, with 8 bases between them. The CDR3 is 12 residues long. The germline CDR1 and CDR2 sequences are WSHSY and SAAADI. CDR3 loop: CASSESLGAQYF. The CDR3 nucleotides read TGCGCCAGCAGTGAGTCGCTGGGCGCCCAGTACTTC.

The chain has TRBV19 and TRBJ2-3; D possibly corresponds to TRBD1 (6 bases). V gave up 7 bases and J gave up 3 bases, with 20 bases separating them. CDR1 and CDR2 from the germline V gene are LNHDA and SQIVND (reference sequence). The CDR3 covers 16 residues. CDR3 coding DNA: TGTGCCAGTACCCCAAGGGACAAGGGCAGAACAGATACGCAGTATTTT. Amino acids: CASTPRDKGRTDTQYF.

Only a few counts were recorded for this clonotype. The chain is built from TRBV5-6 and TRBJ2-5, with D possibly TRBD2 on 6 matching bases. The CDR3 has 17 residues. Germline-derived CDR1 and CDR2 are SGHDT and YYEEEE. With 4 bases removed from V and 7 bases from J, the gap between germline ends came to 26 bases. CDR3 protein: CASSGRSSRYMEGTQYF. The CDR3, as DNA: TGTGCCAGCAGCGGGCGGTCTAGCCGATACATGGAGGGGACCCAGTACTTC.

The chain links TRBV18 to TRBJ1-4, with D hard to call. This CDR3 is built from 13 residues. Trimming pared 3 bases from V and 7 bases from J, leaving 9 bases between. The V gene's germline CDR1 is KGHSH and CDR2 LQKENI. This CDR3 is CASSPTGPEKLFF. The CDR3 DNA reads TGTGCCAGCTCACCCACCGGGCCTGAAAAACTGTTTTTT.

The chain carries TRBV28 and TRBJ1-4; 12 bases are shared with TRBD1. V lost 7 bases to trimming and J lost 5 bases; unmatched junction nucleotides: 14. The CDR3 sequence is 18 residues long. From germline, CDR1 is MDHEN and CDR2 SYDVKM. The CDR3 nucleotides are TGTGCCAGCACCAGGGACAGGGGGCAGTTAGCAATCAATGAAAAACTGTTTTTT. This translates into CASTRDRGQLAINEKLFF.

This clonotype has a handful of counts. CDR3 region: CASSPDRAAEKLFF. The DNA of the CDR3 is TGTGCCAGCAGCCCGGACAGGGCGGCCGAAAAACTGTTTTTT. The J gene is TRBJ1-4, the V gene TRBV12-3 or TRBV12-4; 8 bases map to TRBD1. The CDR3 contains 14 residues. V lost 6 bases to trimming and J lost 8 bases; unmatched junction nucleotides: 8.

The chain has TRBV30 and TRBJ1-1; TRBD1 agrees at 7 bases. J was trimmed by 2 bases and V by 3 bases; bases with no gene match: 6. Germline V gene lookup returns CDR1 GTSNPN and CDR2 SVGIG (reference sequence). This CDR3 comprises 14 residues. The CDR3: CAWRPNRGNTEAFF. The CDR3 DNA reads as TGTGCCTGGAGGCCTAACAGGGGAAACACTGAAGCTTTCTTT. The variable domain in full, with the rest retrieved from reference TRBV30 and TRBJ1-1, is SQTIHQWPATLVQPVGSPLSLECTVEGTSNPNLYWYRQAAGRGLQLLFYSVGIGQISSEVPQNLSASRPQDRQFILSSKKLLLSDSGFYLCAWRPNRGNTEAFFGQGTRLTVV.

This clonotype has just a few counts. The chain uses TRBV20-1 and TRBJ2-5, with 7 bases that match TRBD2. V lost 6 bases and J lost 7; bases outside the gene matches: 11. CDR3 length equals 13 residues. Looked up from germline, CDR1 is DFQATT and CDR2 is SNEGSKA (reference sequence). CDR3 DNA sequence: TGCAGTGCCGGAAGGGACTACCCGAGGACCCAGTACTTC. Translating it yields CSAGRDYPRTQYF.

This clonotype was picked up a small number of times. V is TRBV5-1 and J is TRBJ2-7; possible D gene TRBD2, 5 bases. CDR1 SGHRS and CDR2 YFSETQ come from the germline V gene. The CDR3 contains 14 residues. V shed 0 bases and J shed 1 base, with 8 bases lying between them. CDR3: CASSLVWESYEQYF. The CDR3 nucleotides are TGCGCCAGCAGCTTGGTATGGGAGTCCTACGAGCAGTACTTC.

A few counts support this clonotype. The rearrangement links TRBV10-3 to TRBJ2-7, with D tentatively TRBD1 (5 bases). V shed 4 bases and J shed 9 bases, with 16 bases lying between them. This CDR3 comprises 13 residues. Germline V CDR1 and CDR2: ENHRY, SYGVKD. The CDR3 bases are TGTGCCATCAGTGTTCTGGGGCCAGTTTGGCAGTACTTC. Translated, it gives CAISVLGPVWQYF.

The CDR3 nucleotides are TGCGCCAGCAGCCAAGTCAGCTATAATTCACCCCTCCACTTT. This codes for CASSQVSYNSPLHF. The genes are TRBV4-3 and TRBJ1-6; D not certain. The CDR3 length is 14 residues. CDR1 is LGHNA, CDR2 YSLEER, per germline. The V end was cut by 1 base, the J end by 3 bases, with 4 bases between.

The rearrangement uses TRBV5-4 and TRBJ1-2; 7 nucleotides agree with TRBD1. Trimming cost V 0 bases and J 5 bases; bases outside gene matches: 4. The CDR3 covers 14 residues. CDR1 is SGHNT, CDR2 YYREEE, per germline (reference sequence). In DNA, the CDR3 is TGTGCCAGCAGCTTGGCCCTGACAGGGTATGGCTACACCTTC. It codes for CASSLALTGYGYTF.

The J gene is TRBJ2-7, the V gene TRBV6-1; D may be TRBD1 (5 bases). Germline V CDR1 and CDR2: MNHNS, SASEGT. Trimming shortened V by 3 bases and J by 4 bases, and 22 bases separated the two germline ends. The CDR3 runs to 17 residues. As DNA, the CDR3 is TGTGCCAGCAGTGACTCATCCTGGGGCACGAAACCTTACGAGCAGTACTTC. Residues: CASSDSSWGTKPYEQYF.

The chain joins TRBV12-5 to TRBJ2-3; 7 bases fit TRBD1. Looked up from germline, CDR1 is LGHNT and CDR2 is FRNRAP. With 3 bases clipped from V and 2 bases from J, the junction kept 5 bases outside the gene matches. The CDR3 extends over 15 amino acids. CDR3 DNA sequence: TGTGCTAGTGGTTTTCGGGACAGACACACAGATACGCAGTATTTT. Residues: CASGFRDRHTDTQYF.

The CDR3 spells CASSPRSSYEQYF. The CDR3 nucleotides read TGTGCCAGCTCACCTCGGAGCTCCTACGAGCAGTACTTC. The gene calls are TRBV18 and TRBJ2-7; D gene ambiguous. CDR1 KGHSH and CDR2 LQKENI come from the germline V gene. The CDR3 consists of 13 residues. With 3 bases removed from V and 0 bases from J, the gap between germline ends came to 6 bases.

This clonotype has just a few counts. The chain couples TRBV4-1 to TRBJ2-7; D could derive from TRBD1 or TRBD2 (5 bases each). Trimming stripped 4 bases from V and 7 bases from J, with 23 bases between. From germline, CDR1 is MGHRA and CDR2 YSYEKL. CDR3 length: 16 amino acids. CDR3 in amino acids: CASSRSKRGPSGEQYF. CDR3 nucleotides: TGCGCCAGCAGCCGCTCCAAAAGGGGACCCTCTGGTGAGCAGTACTTC.

This clonotype was detected many times. The CDR3: CASSFSSANQPQHF. Here the CDR3 DNA reads TGTGCCAGCAGCTTTTCCTCCGCTAATCAGCCCCAGCATTTT. The rearrangement links TRBV7-2 to TRBJ1-5; the D is unclear. CDR1 is SGHTA, CDR2 FQGNSA, per germline. This CDR3 has 14 residues. V was pared by 3 bases and J by 4 bases, with 10 bases between.

V usage is TRBV7-8 and J usage is TRBJ1-1; no definite D call. The V end was cut by 3 bases, the J end by 0 bases, with 5 bases between. This CDR3 spans 13 amino acids. Germline CDR1 and CDR2: SGHVS and FQNEAQ. CDR3 sequence (DNA): TGTGCCAGCAGCTTCAGACTGAACACTGAAGCTTTCTTT. Residues: CASSFRLNTEAFF.

On this clonotype itself: A much larger clone sits a single nucleotide away, making a read error possible. The chain combines TRBV6-5 with TRBJ2-7, with unresolved D. The V end was cut by 5 bases, the J end by 4 bases, with 15 bases between. CDR3 size: 14 residues. CDR1 is MNHEY, CDR2 SVGAGI, per germline. The CDR3 loop reads CASSARGRWYEQYF. The CDR3 DNA follows: TGTGCCAGCAGTGCCCGCGGCAGGTGGTACGAGCAGTACTTC.